The T cell receptor beta chain described here comes from a study of T cell responses to AZD1222 COVID-19 vaccine. Overall study findings and caveats: Among those given AZD1222, only five to seven were seropositive at baseline. In all cases, repertoires were sampled only after the peak T cell response. Spike-specific TCR breadth and depth grew following two AZD1222 doses. Unmutated variant regions are reportedly targeted by nearly half of spike-specific TCRs.

The CDR3 runs to 15 residues. The germline CDR1 and CDR2 sequences are MNHEY and SVGAGI. With 4 bases removed from V and 0 bases from J, the gap between germline ends came to 10 bases. Concerning this clone: The antigen is not known.

The repertoire was sequenced with immunoSEQ multiplex PCR; TCRdb's copy has only in-frame clones and lacks some. The repertoire holds 50,000 to 65,000 clones, roughly 90% seen once, with 13% to 15% in the top ten. Sequences were derived from peripheral blood, sampled 28 days after the second AZD1222 dose. This receptor was obtained from an adult who received the AZD1222 COVID-19 vaccine. The chain uses TRBV6-5 and TRBJ1-3; D is ambiguous. The CDR3 loop is CASSFQALSGNTIYF. DNA of the CDR3: TGTGCCAGCAGTTTCCAGGCGCTCTCTGGAAACACCATATATTTT.